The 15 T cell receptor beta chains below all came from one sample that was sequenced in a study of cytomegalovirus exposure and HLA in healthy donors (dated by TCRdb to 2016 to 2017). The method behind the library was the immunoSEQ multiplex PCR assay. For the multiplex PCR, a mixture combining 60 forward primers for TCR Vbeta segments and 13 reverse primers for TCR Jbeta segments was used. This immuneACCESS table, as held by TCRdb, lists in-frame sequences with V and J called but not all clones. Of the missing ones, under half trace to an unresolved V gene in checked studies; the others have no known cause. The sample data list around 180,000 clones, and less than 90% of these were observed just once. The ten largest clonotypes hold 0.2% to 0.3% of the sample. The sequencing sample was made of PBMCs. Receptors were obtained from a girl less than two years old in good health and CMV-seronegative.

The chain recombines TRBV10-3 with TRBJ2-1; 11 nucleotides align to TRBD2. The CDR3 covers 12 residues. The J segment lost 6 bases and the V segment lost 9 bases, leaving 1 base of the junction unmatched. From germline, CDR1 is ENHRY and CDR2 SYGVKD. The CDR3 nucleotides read TGTGCCATTAGCGGGGGGGCCAATGAGCAGTTCTTC. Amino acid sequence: CAISGGANEQFF.

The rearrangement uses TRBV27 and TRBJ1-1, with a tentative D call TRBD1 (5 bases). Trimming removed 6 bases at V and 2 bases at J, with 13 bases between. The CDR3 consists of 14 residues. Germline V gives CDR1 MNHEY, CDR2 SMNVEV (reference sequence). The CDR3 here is CASSRGGYNTEAFF. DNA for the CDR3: TGTGCCAGCAGCCGCGGGGGGTATAACACTGAAGCTTTCTTT.

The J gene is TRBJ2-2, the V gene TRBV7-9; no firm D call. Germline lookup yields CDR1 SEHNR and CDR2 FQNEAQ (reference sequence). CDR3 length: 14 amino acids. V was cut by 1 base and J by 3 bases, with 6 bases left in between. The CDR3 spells CASSLDPYTGELFF. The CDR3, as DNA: TGTGCCAGCAGCTTAGATCCCTACACCGGGGAGCTGTTTTTT. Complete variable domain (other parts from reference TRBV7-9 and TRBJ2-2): DTGVSQNPRHKITKRGQNVTFRCDPISEHNRLYWYRQTLGQGPEFLTYFQNEAQLEKSRLLSDRFSAERPKGSFSTLEIQRTEQGDSAMYLCASSLDPYTGELFFGEGSRLTVL.

CDR3 sequence (DNA): TGTGCCAGCAGCTACGGGGGGGGCGCGGGAGAGACCCAGTACTTC. Protein product: CASSYGGGAGETQYF. V usage is TRBV5-8 and J usage is TRBJ2-5; TRBD2 agrees at 8 bases. Looked up from germline, CDR1 is SGHTS and CDR2 is YDEGEE. The CDR3 loop spans 15 amino acids. V shed 3 bases, J shed 4 bases, and the junction held 8 bases outside the gene matches.

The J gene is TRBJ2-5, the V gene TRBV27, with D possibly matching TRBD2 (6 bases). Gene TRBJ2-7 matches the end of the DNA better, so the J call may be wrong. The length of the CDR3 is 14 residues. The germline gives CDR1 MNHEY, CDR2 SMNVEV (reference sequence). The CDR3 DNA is TGTGCCAGCAGTTTATGGGGGGATTCCTACGAGCAGTACTTC. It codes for CASSLWGDSYEQYF.

The CDR3 nucleotides read TGTGCCAGTAGATTTCAGGGGGCGTCGGGCTACACCTTC. This sequence encodes CASRFQGASGYTF. The J gene is TRBJ1-2, the V gene TRBV19; 8 nucleotides agree with TRBD1. The V segment lost 6 bases and the J segment 8 bases; nucleotides outside the gene matches: 8. CDR3 size: 13 residues. Looked up from germline, CDR1 is LNHDA and CDR2 is SQIVND (reference sequence).

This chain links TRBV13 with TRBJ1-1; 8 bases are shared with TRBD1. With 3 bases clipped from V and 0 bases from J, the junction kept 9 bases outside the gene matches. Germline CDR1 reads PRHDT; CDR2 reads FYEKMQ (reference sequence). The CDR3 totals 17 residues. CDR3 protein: CASSFGTGGIMNTEAFF. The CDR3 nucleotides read TGTGCCAGCAGCTTTGGAACAGGGGGGATTATGAACACTGAAGCTTTCTTT.

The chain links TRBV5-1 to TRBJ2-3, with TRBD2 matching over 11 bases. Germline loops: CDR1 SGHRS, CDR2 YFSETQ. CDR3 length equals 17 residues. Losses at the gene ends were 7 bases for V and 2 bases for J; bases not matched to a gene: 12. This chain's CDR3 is CASASGRPHWNTDTQYF. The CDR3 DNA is TGCGCCAGCGCTAGCGGGAGGCCGCACTGGAACACAGATACGCAGTATTTT.

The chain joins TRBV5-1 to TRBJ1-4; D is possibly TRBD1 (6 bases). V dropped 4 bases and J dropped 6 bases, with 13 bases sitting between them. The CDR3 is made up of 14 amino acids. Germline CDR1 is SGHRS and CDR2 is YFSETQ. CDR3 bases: TGCGCCAGCAGCAGAGGGGGAAGGGATGAAAAACTGTTTTTT. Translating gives CASSRGGRDEKLFF.

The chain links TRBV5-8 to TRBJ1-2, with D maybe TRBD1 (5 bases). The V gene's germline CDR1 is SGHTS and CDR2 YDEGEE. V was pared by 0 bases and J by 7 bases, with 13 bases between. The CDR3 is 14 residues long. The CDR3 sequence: CASSLARDRGGYTF. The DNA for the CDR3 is TGTGCCAGCAGCTTGGCCAGGGATAGGGGTGGCTACACCTTC.

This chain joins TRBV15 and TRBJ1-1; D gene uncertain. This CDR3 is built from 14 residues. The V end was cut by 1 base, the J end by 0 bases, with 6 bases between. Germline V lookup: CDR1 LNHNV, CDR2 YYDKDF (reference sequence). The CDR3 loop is CATSRAELNTEAFF. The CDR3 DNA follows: TGTGCCACCAGCAGAGCGGAGTTGAACACTGAAGCTTTCTTT.

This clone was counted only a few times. As DNA, the CDR3 is TGTGCCAGCAGTGCGTCAACTAGCGGGGGAGATACGCAGTATTTT. Residues: CASSASTSGGDTQYF. The rearrangement uses TRBV6-4 and TRBJ2-3, with 11 bases matching TRBD2. The CDR3 covers 15 residues. CDR1 MRHNA and CDR2 SNTAGT come from the germline V gene. J was trimmed by 5 bases and V by 4 bases; bases with no gene match: 5.

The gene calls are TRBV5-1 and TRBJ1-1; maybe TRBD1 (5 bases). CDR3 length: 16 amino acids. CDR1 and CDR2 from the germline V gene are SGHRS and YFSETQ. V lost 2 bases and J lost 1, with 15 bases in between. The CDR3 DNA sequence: TGCGCCAGCAGCTTCGGTGGGGCCGGAGCGAACACTGAAGCTTTCTTT. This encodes CASSFGGAGANTEAFF.

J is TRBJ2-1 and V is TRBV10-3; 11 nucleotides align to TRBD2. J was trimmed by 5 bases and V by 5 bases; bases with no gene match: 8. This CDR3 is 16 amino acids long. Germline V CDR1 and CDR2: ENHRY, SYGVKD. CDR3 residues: CAISYSGGAVDNEQFF. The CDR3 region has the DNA TGTGCCATCAGTTATAGCGGGGGGGCAGTGGACAATGAGCAGTTCTTC.

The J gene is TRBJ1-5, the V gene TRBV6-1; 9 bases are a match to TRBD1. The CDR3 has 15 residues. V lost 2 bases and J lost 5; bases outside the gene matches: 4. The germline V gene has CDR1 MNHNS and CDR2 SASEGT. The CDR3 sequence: CASSEQQGAYQPQHF. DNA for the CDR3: TGTGCCAGCAGTGAACAACAGGGGGCTTATCAGCCCCAGCATTTT.